The clone carrying this T cell receptor beta chain was seen many times. This sample's time point: newly diagnosed GD, antithyroid drugs for less than 3 months. The TCR library used RNA extracted from PBMCs. This sample is part of a study of regulatory T cells in long-lasting Graves disease. Library construction for TCR beta used iRepertoire HTBI primers and Arm-PCR of CDR3 regions. TCRdb re-derived calls from the multiplex PCR reads in MiXCR, one entry per CDR3 protein. This sample has 200,000 to 250,000 distinct CDR3 sequences; around 20% occur once, and the top ten carry approximately 13%. This sequence originates from a female donor with Graves disease. The sequenced sample was peripheral blood mononuclear cells (PBMCs), obtained at new diagnosis, from a patient treated with antithyroid drugs.

The CDR3 spells CASSERDRGKNIQYF. As DNA, the CDR3 is TGTGCCAGCAGTGAACGGGACAGGGGGAAAAACATTCAGTACTTC. This chain uses TRBV6-1 with TRBJ2-4; 11 nucleotides match TRBD1. With 2 bases clipped from V and 4 bases from J, the junction kept 1 base outside the gene matches. The CDR3 sequence is 15 residues long. CDR1 and CDR2 (germline): MNHNS, SASEGT.